Listed below are T cell receptor beta chains from one sample, sequenced in a study of blood T cell repertoires in COVID-19. Profiling relied on immunoSEQ multiplex PCR, and the TCRdb table lists in-frame clones only, not all of them. The sample records under 300,000 clones, 85% to 95% being singletons. Sequenced sample: PBMCs or T cells enriched from blood (not recorded which). Receptors were obtained from a woman in her late teens or twenties who had recovered from COVID-19. Both conserved end residues are part of each CDR3. A D gene is named only where the DNA matches it firmly. Not every row has a clone size; where given, it reads once, few, many or a size class.

CDR3	DNA	size	J	V	D
CASSRAGGSYEQYF	TGTGCCAGCAGCCGAGCGGGAGGCAGCTACGAGCAGTACTTC	NA	TRBJ2-7	TRBV7-8	TRBD2
CASGLVVGSGVTEGYTF	TGTGCTAGTGGTTTGGTAGTTGGCAGCGGGGTTACGGAGGGCTACACCTTC	NA	TRBJ1-2	TRBV12-5	NA
CAIAGRTGGEQYF	TGTGCCATTGCGGGTCGCACGGGTGGCGAGCAGTACTTC	NA	TRBJ2-7	TRBV7-8	NA
CASSSPLAGGSHNEQFF	TGTGCCAGCAGCTCCCCCCTAGCGGGAGGAAGTCACAATGAGCAGTTCTTC	NA	TRBJ2-1	TRBV7-9	TRBD2
CASSPGSGEKLFF	TGTGCCAGCAGTCCAGGATCCGGAGAAAAACTGTTTTTT	NA	TRBJ1-4	TRBV3-1/TRBV3-2	NA
CATSETRTGIGYTF	TGTGCCACCAGTGAGACTCGGACAGGGATTGGCTACACCTTC	NA	TRBJ1-2	TRBV24-1	TRBD1
CASSSDRDSHSPLHF	TGCGCCAGCAGCTCGGACAGGGACTCTCATTCACCCCTCCACTTT	NA	TRBJ1-6	TRBV5-1	TRBD1
CASSQLQGNYGYTF	TGCGCCAGCAGCCAGCTACAGGGGAACTATGGCTACACCTTC	NA	TRBJ1-2	TRBV4-1	TRBD1
CASSLPGRARRGNEQFF	TGTGCCAGCAGTTTACCCGGGAGGGCCAGGAGAGGGAATGAGCAGTTCTTC	once	TRBJ2-1	TRBV28	TRBD2
CASSLVRDTEAFF	TGTGCCAGCAGCTTAGTCAGGGACACTGAAGCTTTCTTT	NA	TRBJ1-1	TRBV11-1	NA
CASSQIRTGGGEKLFF	TGTGCCAGCAGCCAAATTCGGACAGGGGGTGGAGAAAAACTGTTTTTT	NA	TRBJ1-4	TRBV3-1/TRBV3-2	TRBD1
CASSSSLGGQPQHF	TGTGCCAGCAGCTCATCCCTGGGGGGTCAGCCCCAGCATTTT	NA	TRBJ1-5	TRBV7-9	NA
CASSQRTGGYTF	TGTGCCAGCAGTCAAAGGACAGGAGGCTACACCTTC	NA	TRBJ1-2	TRBV12-3/TRBV12-4	TRBD1
CASSVESGSYGYTF	TGTGCCAGCAGCGTAGAATCAGGTTCCTATGGCTACACCTTC	once	TRBJ1-2	TRBV9	NA
CSVKTPATGLGEKLFF	TGCAGCGTTAAAACCCCAGCCACAGGGCTGGGTGAAAAACTGTTTTTT	NA	TRBJ1-4	TRBV29-1	NA
CARNGGTGTNSYEQYF	TGTGCCAGGAATGGGGGGACAGGAACCAACTCCTACGAGCAGTACTTC	NA	TRBJ2-7	TRBV2	TRBD1
CASSPMGDRVYTGELFF	TGTGCCAGCAGTCCCATGGGGGACAGGGTCTACACCGGGGAGCTGTTTTTT	NA	TRBJ2-2	TRBV7-3	TRBD1
CARQVPSYEQYF	TGCGCCCGCCAGGTACCCTCCTACGAGCAGTACTTC	NA	TRBJ2-7	TRBV10-1	NA
CASSLGTGDSNQPQHF	TGTGCCAGCAGCTTAGGAACAGGTGATAGCAATCAGCCCCAGCATTTT	NA	TRBJ1-5	TRBV7-4	NA
CASSRTAQETQYF	TGTGCCAGCTCACGGACAGCCCAAGAGACCCAGTACTTC	NA	TRBJ2-5	TRBV18	NA
CASSLTRGEQFF	TGTGCCAGCAGCTTAACCCGCGGCGAGCAGTTCTTC	NA	TRBJ2-1	TRBV7-3	NA